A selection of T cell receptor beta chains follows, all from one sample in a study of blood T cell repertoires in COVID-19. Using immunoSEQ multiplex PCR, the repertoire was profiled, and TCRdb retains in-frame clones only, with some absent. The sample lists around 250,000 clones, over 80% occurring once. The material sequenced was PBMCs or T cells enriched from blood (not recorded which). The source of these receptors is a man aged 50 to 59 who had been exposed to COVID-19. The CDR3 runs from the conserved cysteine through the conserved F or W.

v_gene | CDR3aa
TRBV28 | CASSPPGGVRYNEQFF
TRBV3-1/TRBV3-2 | CASSQFPLAGADNEQFF
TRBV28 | CASSRPDGGRFSNQPQHF
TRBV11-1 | CASSSAGIAAFF
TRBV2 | CASSEQGGTNEKLFF
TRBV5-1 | CASSREPNQPQHF
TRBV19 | CASSITSSGANVLTF
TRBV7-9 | CASSPSEGWETQYF
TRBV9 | CASSPRTGPPNSPLHF
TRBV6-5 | CASSYARVTEQFF
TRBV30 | CAWDRGRGNEKLFF
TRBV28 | CASRTTADSGNTIYF
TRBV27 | CASSRDLGTEAFF
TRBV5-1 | CASSFSGTAYYNEQFF
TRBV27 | CASSTLTRAPGWFF
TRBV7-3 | CASSFLAGGGSYNEQFF